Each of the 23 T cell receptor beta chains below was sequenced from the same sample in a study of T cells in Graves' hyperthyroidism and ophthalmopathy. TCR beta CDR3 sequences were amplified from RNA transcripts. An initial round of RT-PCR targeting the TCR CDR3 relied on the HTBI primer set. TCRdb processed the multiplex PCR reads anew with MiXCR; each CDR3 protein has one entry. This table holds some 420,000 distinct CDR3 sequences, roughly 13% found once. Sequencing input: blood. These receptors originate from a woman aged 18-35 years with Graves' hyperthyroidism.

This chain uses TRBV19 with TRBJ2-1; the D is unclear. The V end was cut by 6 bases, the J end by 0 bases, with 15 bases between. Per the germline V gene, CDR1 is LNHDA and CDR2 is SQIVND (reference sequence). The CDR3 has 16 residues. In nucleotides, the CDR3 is TGTGCCAGTAGCAACATTACCTGGGACTCCTACAATGAGCAGTTCTTC. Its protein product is CASSNITWDSYNEQFF.

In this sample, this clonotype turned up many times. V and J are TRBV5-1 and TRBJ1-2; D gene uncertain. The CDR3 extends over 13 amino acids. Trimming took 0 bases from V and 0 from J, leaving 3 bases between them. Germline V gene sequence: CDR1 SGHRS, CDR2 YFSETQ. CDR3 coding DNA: TGCGCCAGCAGCTTGGGTGCTAACTATGGCTACACCTTC. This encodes CASSLGANYGYTF.

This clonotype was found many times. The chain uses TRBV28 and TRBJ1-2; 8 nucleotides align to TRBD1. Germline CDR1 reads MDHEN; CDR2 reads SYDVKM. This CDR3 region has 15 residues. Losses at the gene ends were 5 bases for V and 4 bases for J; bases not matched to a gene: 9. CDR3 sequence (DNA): TGTGCCAGCAGTCCGGACAGGGTACCGTCCTATGGCTACACCTTC. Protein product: CASSPDRVPSYGYTF.

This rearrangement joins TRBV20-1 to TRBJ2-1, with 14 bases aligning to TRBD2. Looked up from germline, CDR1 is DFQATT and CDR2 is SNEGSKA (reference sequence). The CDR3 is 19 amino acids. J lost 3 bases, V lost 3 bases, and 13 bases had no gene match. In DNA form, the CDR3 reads TGCAGTGCTAGTGGGTCGAACCCGGGACTAGCGGGAGACTACAATGAGCAGTTCTTC. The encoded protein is CSASGSNPGLAGDYNEQFF.

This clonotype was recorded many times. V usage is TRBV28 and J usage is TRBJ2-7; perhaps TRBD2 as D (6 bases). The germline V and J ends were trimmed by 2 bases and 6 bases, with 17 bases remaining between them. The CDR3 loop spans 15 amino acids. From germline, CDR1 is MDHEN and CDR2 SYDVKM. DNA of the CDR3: TGTGCCAGCAGTTTACTGACGGGAGTATTATCCGAGCAGTACTTC. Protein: CASSLLTGVLSEQYF.

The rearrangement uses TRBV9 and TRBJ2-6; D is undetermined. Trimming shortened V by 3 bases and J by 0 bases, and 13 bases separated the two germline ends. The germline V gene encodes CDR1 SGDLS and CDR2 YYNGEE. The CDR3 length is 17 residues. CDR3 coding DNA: TGTGCCAGCAGCGAGACACTTTGGTTCTCTGGGGCCAACGTCCTGACTTTC. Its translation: CASSETLWFSGANVLTF.

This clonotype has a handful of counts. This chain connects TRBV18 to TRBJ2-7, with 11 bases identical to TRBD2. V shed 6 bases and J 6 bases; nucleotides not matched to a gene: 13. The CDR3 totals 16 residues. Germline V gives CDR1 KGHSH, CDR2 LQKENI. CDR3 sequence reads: CASSPSGVAGGPEQYF. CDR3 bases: TGTGCCAGCTCCCCAAGTGGGGTAGCGGGAGGGCCCGAGCAGTACTTC.

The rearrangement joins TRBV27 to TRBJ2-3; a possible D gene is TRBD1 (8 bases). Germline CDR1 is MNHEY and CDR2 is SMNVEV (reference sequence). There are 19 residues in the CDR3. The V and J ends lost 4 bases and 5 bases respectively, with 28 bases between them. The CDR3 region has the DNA TGTGCCAGCAGTTCCCTAATCCACCACCAGGGGGCGGGGGTAGATACGCAGTATTTT. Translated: CASSSLIHHQGAGVDTQYF.

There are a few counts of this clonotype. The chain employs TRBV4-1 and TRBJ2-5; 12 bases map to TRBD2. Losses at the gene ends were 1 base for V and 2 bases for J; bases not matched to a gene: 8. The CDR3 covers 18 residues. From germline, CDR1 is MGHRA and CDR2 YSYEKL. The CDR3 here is CASSQARRLAGEQETQYF. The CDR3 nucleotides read TGCGCCAGCAGCCAAGCTCGGAGACTAGCGGGAGAACAAGAGACCCAGTACTTC.

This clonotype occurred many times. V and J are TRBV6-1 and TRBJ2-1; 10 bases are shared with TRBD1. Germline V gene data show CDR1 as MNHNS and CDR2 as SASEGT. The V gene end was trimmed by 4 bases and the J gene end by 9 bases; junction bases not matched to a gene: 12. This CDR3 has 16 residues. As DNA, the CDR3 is TGTGCCAGCAGTGTTGCTGGAGGGACAGGGGCCAGTGAGCAGTTCTTC. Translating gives CASSVAGGTGASEQFF.

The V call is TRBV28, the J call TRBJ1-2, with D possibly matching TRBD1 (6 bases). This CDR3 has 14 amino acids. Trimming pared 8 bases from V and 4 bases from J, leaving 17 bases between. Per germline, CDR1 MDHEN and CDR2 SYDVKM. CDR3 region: CASGPRTALYGYTF. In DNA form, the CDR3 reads TGTGCCAGCGGCCCCAGGACAGCTCTCTATGGCTACACCTTC.

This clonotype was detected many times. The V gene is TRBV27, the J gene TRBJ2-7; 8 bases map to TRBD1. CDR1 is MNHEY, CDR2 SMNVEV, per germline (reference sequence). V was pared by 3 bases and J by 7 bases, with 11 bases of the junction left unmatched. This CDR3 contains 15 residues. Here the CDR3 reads CASSFLGQGEGEQYF. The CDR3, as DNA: TGTGCCAGCAGTTTCCTCGGACAGGGTGAAGGGGAGCAGTACTTC.

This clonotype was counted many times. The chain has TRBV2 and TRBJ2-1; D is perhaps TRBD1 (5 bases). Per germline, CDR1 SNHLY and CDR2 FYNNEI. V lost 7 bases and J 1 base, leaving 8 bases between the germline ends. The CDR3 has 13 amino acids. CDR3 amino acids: CASKGESYNEQFF. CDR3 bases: TGTGCCAGCAAAGGGGAATCCTACAATGAGCAGTTCTTC.

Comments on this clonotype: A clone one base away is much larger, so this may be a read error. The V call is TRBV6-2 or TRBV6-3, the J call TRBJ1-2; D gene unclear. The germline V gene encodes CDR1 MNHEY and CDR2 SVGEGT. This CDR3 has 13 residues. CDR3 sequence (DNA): TGTGCCAGCAGTTACGGAACTAACTATGACTACACCTTC. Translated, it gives CASSYGTNYDYTF.

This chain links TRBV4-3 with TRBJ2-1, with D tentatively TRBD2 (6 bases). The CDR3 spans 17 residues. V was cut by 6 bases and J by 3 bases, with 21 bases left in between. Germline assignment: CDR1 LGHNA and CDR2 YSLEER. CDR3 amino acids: CASRPAEGETDYNEQFF. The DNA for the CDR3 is TGCGCCAGCAGGCCAGCGGAGGGAGAGACAGACTACAATGAGCAGTTCTTC.

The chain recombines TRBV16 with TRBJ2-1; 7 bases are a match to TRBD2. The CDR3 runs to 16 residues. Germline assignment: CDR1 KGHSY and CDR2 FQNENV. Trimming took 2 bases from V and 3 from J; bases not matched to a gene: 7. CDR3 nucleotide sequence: TGTGCCAGCAGCCAAGGGAGCGGGGTAGGCTACAATGAGCAGTTCTTC. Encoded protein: CASSQGSGVGYNEQFF.

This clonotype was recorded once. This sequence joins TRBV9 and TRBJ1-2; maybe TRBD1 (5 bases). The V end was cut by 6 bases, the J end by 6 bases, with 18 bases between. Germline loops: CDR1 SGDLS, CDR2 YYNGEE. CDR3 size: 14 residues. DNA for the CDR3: TGTGCCAGCACTCCTACGGGGGGGGAGGATGGCTACACCTTC. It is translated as CASTPTGGEDGYTF. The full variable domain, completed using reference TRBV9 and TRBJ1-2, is DSGVTQTPKHLITATGQRVTLRCSPRSGDLSVYWYQQSLDQGLQFLIQYYNGEERAKGNILERFSAQQFPDLHSELNLSSLELGDSALYFCASTPTGGEDGYTFGSGTRLTVV.

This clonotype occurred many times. This CDR3 is CASSLQDSPYEQYF. The CDR3 region has the DNA TGTGCCAGCAGTTTACAGGACAGCCCCTACGAGCAGTACTTC. The chain employs TRBV27 and TRBJ2-7; maybe TRBD1 (6 bases). Germline V gives CDR1 MNHEY, CDR2 SMNVEV (reference sequence). CDR3 length equals 14 residues. The V and J ends lost 2 bases and 2 bases respectively, with 10 bases between them.

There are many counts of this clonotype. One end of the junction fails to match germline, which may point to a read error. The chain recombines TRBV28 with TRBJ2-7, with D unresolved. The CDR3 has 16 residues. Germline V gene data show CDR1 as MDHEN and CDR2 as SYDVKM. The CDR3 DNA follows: TGTGCCAGCAGTTTATACGGCAGGAACACCCCCTACGAGCAGTGCTTC. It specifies CASSLYGRNTPYEQCF.

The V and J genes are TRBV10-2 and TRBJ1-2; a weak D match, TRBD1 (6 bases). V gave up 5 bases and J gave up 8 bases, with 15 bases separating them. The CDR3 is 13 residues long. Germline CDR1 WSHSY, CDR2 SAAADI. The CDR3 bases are TGCGCCAGCAGTCCCCAGGGGTATCAAGGCTACACCTTC. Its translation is CASSPQGYQGYTF.

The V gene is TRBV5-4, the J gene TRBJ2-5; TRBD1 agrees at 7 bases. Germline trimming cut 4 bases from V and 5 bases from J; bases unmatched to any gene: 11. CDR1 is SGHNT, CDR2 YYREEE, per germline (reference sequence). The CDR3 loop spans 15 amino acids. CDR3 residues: CASSGGQSQAETQYF. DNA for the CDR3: TGTGCCAGCAGCGGGGGACAGAGCCAAGCGGAGACCCAGTACTTC.

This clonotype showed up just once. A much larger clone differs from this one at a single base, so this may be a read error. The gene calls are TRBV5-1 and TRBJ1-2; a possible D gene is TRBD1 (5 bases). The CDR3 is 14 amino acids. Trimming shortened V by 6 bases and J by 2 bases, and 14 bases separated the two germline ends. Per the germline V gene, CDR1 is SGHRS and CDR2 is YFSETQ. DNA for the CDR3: TGCGCCAGCAACCGGGACGCTACCAACTATGGCTACACCTTC. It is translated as CASNRDATNYGYTF.

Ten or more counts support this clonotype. Here the CDR3 DNA reads TGCAGTGCTAGAAGCGCGGGAGACTACAATGAGCAGTTCTTC. This sequence encodes CSARSAGDYNEQFF. The chain joins TRBV20-1 to TRBJ2-1; TRBD2 matches 7 bases. The length of the CDR3 is 14 residues. With 2 bases clipped from V and 3 bases from J, the junction kept 4 bases outside the gene matches. CDR1 is DFQATT and CDR2 is SNEGSKA in the germline V gene (reference sequence).